Shown below are 23 T cell receptor beta chains from a single sample sequenced in a study of T cells in Graves' hyperthyroidism and ophthalmopathy. The investigators amplified TCR beta CDR3 regions from RNA transcripts. HTBI primers were employed in a first-round RT-PCR of the TCR CDR3. In TCRdb, the multiplex PCR reads were re-called with MiXCR into one record per CDR3 protein. The table includes nearly 750,000 distinct CDR3 sequences, around 40% detected once. Material for sequencing was blood. The receptor set was obtained from a woman aged 40 to 50 with Graves' hyperthyroidism.

This clonotype was counted at least ten times. The gene calls are TRBV10-3 and TRBJ1-4, with D perhaps matching TRBD1 (6 bases). V was cut by 7 bases and J by 6 bases, with 12 bases left in between. The CDR3 totals 13 residues. Germline V CDR1 and CDR2: ENHRY, SYGVKD. The CDR3 DNA is TGTGCCATCAATGCAGGGGAGGATGAAAAACTGTTTTTT. Its translation is CAINAGEDEKLFF.

In its sample, this clonotype was seen many times. The chain carries TRBV19 and TRBJ1-5; 7 bases are a match to TRBD1. Germline CDR1 is LNHDA and CDR2 is SQIVND (reference sequence). CDR3 length equals 16 residues. V dropped 7 bases and J dropped 0; count of bases not matched to a gene: 9. Here the CDR3 DNA reads TGTGCCAGTAAACGGTGGGACAGTACTAGCAATCAGCCCCAGCATTTT. It codes for CASKRWDSTSNQPQHF.

This clonotype was detected a few times. The rearrangement links TRBV11-2 to TRBJ1-1, with a possible D match to TRBD1 (6 bases). This CDR3 comprises 14 residues. Trimming removed 10 bases at V and 0 bases at J, with 15 bases between. The V gene's germline CDR1 is SGHAT and CDR2 FQNNGV. CDR3 residues: CATRDKGLNTEAFF. CDR3 coding DNA: TGTGCCACCCGGGACAAGGGGTTGAACACTGAAGCTTTCTTT.

Concerning this clonotype: At one of its ends the junction is not consistent with the germline gene, which may arise from a read error. The chain uses TRBV20-1 and TRBJ2-5; possibly TRBD2 for D (6 bases). The CDR3 covers 13 residues. Germline values: CDR1 DFQATT, CDR2 SNEGSKA (reference sequence). The CDR3 spells CSAVADTREPQYF. In nucleotides, the CDR3 is TGCAGTGCCGTAGCGGACACAAGAGAGCCCCAGTACTTC.

This clonotype appeared many times. The chain uses TRBV29-1 and TRBJ1-2, with D possibly matching TRBD1 (5 bases). Germline V lookup: CDR1 SQVTM, CDR2 ANQGSEA. The germline V and J ends were trimmed by 5 bases and 3 bases, with 13 bases remaining between them. The CDR3 is made up of 13 amino acids. This chain's CDR3 is CSVRTGTDYGYTF. CDR3 coding DNA: TGCAGCGTTCGAACCGGGACGGACTATGGCTACACCTTC.

This clonotype has a single count. No conserved phenylalanine or tryptophan is present at the end of the CDR3, so a read error is the likely explanation. The rearrangement joins TRBV29-1 to TRBJ1-1; TRBD1 agrees at 8 bases. This CDR3 is 13 amino acids long. Germline V gives CDR1 SQVTM, CDR2 ANQGSEA. V lost 5 bases to trimming and J lost 3 bases; unmatched junction nucleotides: 5. CDR3 bases: TGCAGCGTTCGACAGGGGTTGGACACTGAAGCTTTCCTT. Its protein product is CSVRQGLDTEAFL.

A remark on this clonotype: A junction end diverges from the germline sequence, so it may reflect a read error. The genes are TRBV7-2 and TRBJ2-7; D ambiguous. The V gene's germline CDR1 is SGHTA and CDR2 FQGNSA. CDR3 size: 8 residues. CDR3 amino acids: CASSPESF. In DNA form, the CDR3 reads TGTGCCAGCAGCCCAGAGTCCTTC.

The J gene is TRBJ1-2, the V gene TRBV12-3 or TRBV12-4, with unresolved D. This CDR3 is built from 14 residues. Trimming shortened V by 5 bases and J by 12 bases, and 22 bases separated the two germline ends. DNA of the CDR3: TGTGCCAGCAGTAACGAAGGGATAAACTCTGGAAACACCTTC. It translates to CASSNEGINSGNTF.

This clonotype was picked up many times. The chain uses TRBV15 and TRBJ1-1; D is unclear. The CDR3 covers 15 residues. The ends were cut back, 5 bases at V and 2 bases at J, with 15 bases in the middle. Germline V gene sequence: CDR1 LNHNV, CDR2 YYDKDF (reference sequence). The CDR3 region is CATSGGKGANTEAFF. In DNA, the CDR3 is TGTGCCACCAGCGGAGGAAAGGGAGCTAACACTGAAGCTTTCTTT.

The V and J genes are TRBV15 and TRBJ1-2, with D unclear. V lost 0 bases and J 10 bases, leaving 15 bases between the germline ends. In germline, CDR1 is LNHNV, CDR2 YYDKDF (reference sequence). The CDR3 covers 14 residues. The CDR3: CATSREGQPRLYTF. The CDR3 nucleotides are TGTGCCACCAGCAGAGAGGGCCAACCACGTCTCTACACCTTC.

This clonotype was recorded a few times. The chain has TRBV19 and TRBJ1-2; D gene uncertain. V lost 9 bases, J lost 3 bases, and 17 bases lay in between. The CDR3 has 14 residues. The germline gives CDR1 LNHDA, CDR2 SQIVND (reference sequence). The CDR3 DNA reads TGTGCCAGCAAAGGGCCCGATCCTCACTATGGCTACACCTTC. Residues: CASKGPDPHYGYTF. The variable domain in full, completed from reference TRBV19 and TRBJ1-2, reads DGGITQSPKYLFRKEGQNVTLSCEQNLNHDAMYWYRQDPGQGLRLIYYSQIVNDFQKGDIAEGYSVSREKKESFPLTVTSAQKNPTAFYLCASKGPDPHYGYTFGSGTRLTVV.

This clonotype was recorded at least ten times. The chain combines TRBV29-1 with TRBJ1-1; D is unresolved. Germline V gives CDR1 SQVTM, CDR2 ANQGSEA. V shed 7 bases and J shed 4 bases, with 19 bases lying between them. This CDR3 region has 14 residues. This CDR3 reads CSALTGPLGTEAFF. In nucleotides, the CDR3 is TGCAGCGCCTTGACCGGGCCTCTGGGCACTGAAGCTTTCTTT.

This clonotype occurred many times. The CDR3 nucleotides read TGTGCCATCAGTGAGTCTCCGGACAGGGGTAGCTACACCTTC. This sequence encodes CAISESPDRGSYTF. This chain uses TRBV10-3 with TRBJ1-2; 9 bases line up with TRBD1. CDR1 is ENHRY, CDR2 SYGVKD, per germline. The length of the CDR3 is 14 residues. V trimming: 0 bases; J trimming: 9 bases; junction bases outside the gene matches: 5.

The chain combines TRBV6-5 with TRBJ2-7; D is ambiguous. Per germline, CDR1 MNHEY and CDR2 SVGAGI. V lost 2 bases and J lost 6, with 5 bases in between. This CDR3 comprises 11 residues. This chain's CDR3 is CASSYVTEQYF. Here the CDR3 DNA reads TGTGCCAGCAGTTACGTTACCGAGCAGTACTTC.

The chain has TRBV12-3 or TRBV12-4 and TRBJ1-5; D gene unclear. Deletions cut 7 bases from V and 11 bases from J, with 12 bases between. The CDR3 is 11 amino acids. The CDR3: CASTLGLAQHF. The CDR3 DNA reads TGTGCCAGCACCCTGGGTTTGGCCCAGCATTTT.

This clonotype was detected only once. CDR3 residues: CASSGQGVIYSNQPQHF. The CDR3 bases are TGTGCCAGCAGCGGACAGGGGGTGATCTATAGCAATCAGCCCCAGCATTTT. This chain joins TRBV7-2 and TRBJ1-5; 10 bases align to TRBD1. Trimming removed 5 bases from V and 0 bases from J; junction bases left unmatched: 7. Germline assignment: CDR1 SGHTA and CDR2 FQGNSA. This CDR3 is built from 17 residues.

Notes on this clonotype: One base away lies a much larger clone, so this may be a sequencing read error. V usage is TRBV7-8 and J usage is TRBJ1-5, with no clear D. The DNA end lines up better with TRBJ2-3; the J call may be wrong. Germline loops: CDR1 SGHVS, CDR2 FQNEAQ. The CDR3 is 16 amino acids. CDR3 nucleotide sequence: TGTGCCAGCAGCACCCGCCCCCTGGGGTCGGGTCAGCCCCAGTATTTT. Residues: CASSTRPLGSGQPQYF.

V is TRBV5-1 and J is TRBJ2-7; 9 bases fit TRBD1. V shed 4 bases, J shed 6 bases, and the junction held 14 bases outside the gene matches. The CDR3 totals 16 residues. Germline CDR1 and CDR2: SGHRS and YFSETQ. As DNA, the CDR3 is TGCGCCAGCAGCCAAGAAGGGACAGGGAAGGTAGTCGAGCAGTACTTC. Amino acid sequence: CASSQEGTGKVVEQYF.

This clonotype was observed a handful of times. This chain connects TRBV7-2 to TRBJ1-1; TRBD1 matches 7 bases. Per the germline V gene, CDR1 is SGHTA and CDR2 is FQGNSA. J lost 4 bases, V lost 3 bases, and 14 bases had no gene match. The CDR3 sequence is 17 residues long. CDR3 nucleotide sequence: TGTGCCAGCAGCTTTACAGGGGCAATTGGTACGGGCACTGAAGCTTTCTTT. Protein sequence: CASSFTGAIGTGTEAFF.

J is TRBJ1-5 and V is TRBV7-2; 10 bases align to TRBD1. The trim removed 5 bases at V and 6 bases at J, leaving 19 bases unmatched. Germline V gene lookup returns CDR1 SGHTA and CDR2 FQGNSA. The CDR3 loop spans 19 amino acids. The CDR3 is CASSKRPGQGSVWGQPQHF. In DNA form, the CDR3 reads TGTGCCAGCAGCAAACGACCGGGACAGGGGTCCGTTTGGGGTCAGCCCCAGCATTTT. Based on the CDR3 plus reference TRBV7-2 and TRBJ1-5, the full variable domain is GAGVSQSPSNKVTEKGKDVELRCDPISGHTALYWYRQSLGQGLEFLIYFQGNSAPDKSGLPSDRFSAERTGGSVSTLTIQRTQQEDSAVYLCASSKRPGQGSVWGQPQHFGDGTRLSIL.

The J gene is TRBJ2-7, the V gene TRBV5-1, with 11 bases aligning to TRBD2. The CDR3 totals 13 residues. Germline V gene data show CDR1 as SGHRS and CDR2 as YFSETQ. Trimming at V came to 4 bases and at J to 9 bases, leaving 6 bases not matched to a gene. As DNA, the CDR3 is TGCGCCAGCAGCAAGTCGGGGACTAGCGGGCAGTACTTC. Residues: CASSKSGTSGQYF.

This clonotype was recorded a few times. V gene TRBV30 combines with J gene TRBJ1-1, with 7 bases identical to TRBD1. Per germline, CDR1 GTSNPN and CDR2 SVGIG (reference sequence). The V gene end was trimmed by 2 bases and the J gene end by 14 bases; junction bases not matched to a gene: 8. The CDR3 is 11 amino acids. The CDR3 reads CAWSRGRGSFF. For the CDR3, the DNA is TGTGCCTGGAGTCGGGGCAGGGGGAGCTTCTTT.

Many counts were recorded for this clonotype. The chain is built from TRBV20-1 and TRBJ2-7; TRBD1 is a possible D gene (5 bases). Trimming removed 2 bases from V and 0 bases from J, with 14 bases in between. Germline CDR1 reads DFQATT; CDR2 reads SNEGSKA (reference sequence). The CDR3 covers 15 residues. In nucleotides, the CDR3 is TGCAGTGCTAGAAACCAGGGTAGTGGCTCCTACGAGCAGTACTTC. Amino acid sequence: CSARNQGSGSYEQYF.